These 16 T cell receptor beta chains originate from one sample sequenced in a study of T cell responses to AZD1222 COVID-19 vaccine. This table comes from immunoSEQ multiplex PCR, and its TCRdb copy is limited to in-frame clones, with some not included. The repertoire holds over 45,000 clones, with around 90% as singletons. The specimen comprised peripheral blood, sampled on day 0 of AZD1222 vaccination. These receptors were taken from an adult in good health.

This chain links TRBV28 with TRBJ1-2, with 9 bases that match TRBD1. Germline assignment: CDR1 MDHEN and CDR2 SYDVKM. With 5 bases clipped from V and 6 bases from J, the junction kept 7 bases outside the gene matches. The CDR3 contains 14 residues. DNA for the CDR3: TGTGCCAGCAGTGTACGGGACAGGGATAATGGCTACACCTTC. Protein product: CASSVRDRDNGYTF.

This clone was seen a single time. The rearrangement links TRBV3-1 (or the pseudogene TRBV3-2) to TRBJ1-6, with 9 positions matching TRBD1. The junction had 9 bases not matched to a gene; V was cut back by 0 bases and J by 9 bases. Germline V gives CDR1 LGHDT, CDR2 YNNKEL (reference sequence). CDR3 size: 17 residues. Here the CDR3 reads CASSQEAQGQGFSPLHF. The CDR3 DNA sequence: TGTGCCAGCAGCCAAGAAGCTCAGGGACAGGGTTTTTCACCCCTCCACTTT.

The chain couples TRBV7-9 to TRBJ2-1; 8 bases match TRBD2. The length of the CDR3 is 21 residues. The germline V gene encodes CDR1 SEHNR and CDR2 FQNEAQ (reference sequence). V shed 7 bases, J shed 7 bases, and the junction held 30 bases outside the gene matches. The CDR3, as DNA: TGTGCCAGCACCGACCTAGGGGAGGGTCGATCGGGCGGGGGGCGCAGGAATGAGCAGTTCTTC. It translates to CASTDLGEGRSGGGRRNEQFF.

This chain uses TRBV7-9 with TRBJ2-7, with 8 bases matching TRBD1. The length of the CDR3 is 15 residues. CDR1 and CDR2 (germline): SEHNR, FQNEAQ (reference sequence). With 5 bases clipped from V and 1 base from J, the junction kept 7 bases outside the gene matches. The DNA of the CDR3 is TGTGCCAGCAGCCCAGGGGGCCCCCTTTCCTACGAGCAGTACTTC. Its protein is CASSPGGPLSYEQYF.

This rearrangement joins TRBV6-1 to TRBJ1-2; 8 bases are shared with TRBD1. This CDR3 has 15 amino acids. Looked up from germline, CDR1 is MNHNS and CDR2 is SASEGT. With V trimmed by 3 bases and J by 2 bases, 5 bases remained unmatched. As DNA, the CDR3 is TGTGCCAGCAGTGACACAGGGGGACCAAACTATGGCTACACCTTC. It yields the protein CASSDTGGPNYGYTF.

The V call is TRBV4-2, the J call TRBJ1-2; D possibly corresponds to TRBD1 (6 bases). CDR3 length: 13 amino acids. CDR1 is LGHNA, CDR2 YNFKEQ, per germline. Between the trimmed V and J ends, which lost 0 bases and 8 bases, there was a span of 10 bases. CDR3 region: CASSQDRGGGYTF. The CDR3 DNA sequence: TGTGCCAGCAGCCAAGATAGAGGGGGGGGCTACACCTTC.

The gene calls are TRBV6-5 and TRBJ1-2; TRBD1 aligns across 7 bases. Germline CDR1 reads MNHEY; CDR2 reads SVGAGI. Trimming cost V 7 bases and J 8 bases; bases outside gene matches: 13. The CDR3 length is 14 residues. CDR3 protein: CASTYRTGDGGYTF. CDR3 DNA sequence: TGTGCCAGCACCTATCGGACAGGAGATGGGGGCTACACCTTC.

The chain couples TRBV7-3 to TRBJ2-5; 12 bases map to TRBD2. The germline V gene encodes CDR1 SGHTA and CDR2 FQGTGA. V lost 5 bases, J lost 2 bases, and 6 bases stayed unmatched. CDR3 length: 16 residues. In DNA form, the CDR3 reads TGTGCCAGCAGCCCTGGTCTAGCGGGGGGGCAAGAGACCCAGTACTTC. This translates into CASSPGLAGGQETQYF.

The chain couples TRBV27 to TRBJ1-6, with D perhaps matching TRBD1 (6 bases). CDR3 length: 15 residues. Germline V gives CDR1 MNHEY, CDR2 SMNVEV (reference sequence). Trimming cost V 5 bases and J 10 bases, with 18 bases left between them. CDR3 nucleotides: TGTGCCAGCAGTGCTCCCAGGGGAGGAGAATCACCCCTCCACTTT. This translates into CASSAPRGGESPLHF.

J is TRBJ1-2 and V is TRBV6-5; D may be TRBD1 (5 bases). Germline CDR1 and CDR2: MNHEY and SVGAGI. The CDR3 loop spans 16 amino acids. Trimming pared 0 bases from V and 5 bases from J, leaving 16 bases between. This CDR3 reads CASSYSEGLGGYGYTF. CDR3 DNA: TGTGCCAGCAGTTACTCAGAGGGGCTCGGGGGGTATGGCTACACCTTC.

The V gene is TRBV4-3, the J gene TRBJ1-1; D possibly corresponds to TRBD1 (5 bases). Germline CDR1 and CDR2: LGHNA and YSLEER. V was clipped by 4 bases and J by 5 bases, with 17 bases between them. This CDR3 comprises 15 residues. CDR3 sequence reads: CASSPRGGVVTEAFF. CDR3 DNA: TGCGCCAGCAGCCCTCGTGGAGGGGTCGTAACTGAAGCTTTCTTT.

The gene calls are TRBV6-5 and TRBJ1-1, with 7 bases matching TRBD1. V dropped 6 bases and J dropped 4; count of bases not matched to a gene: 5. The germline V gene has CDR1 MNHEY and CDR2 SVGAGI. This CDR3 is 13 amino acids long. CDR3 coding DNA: TGTGCCAGCAGGCCAACAGGGGCCACTGAAGCTTTCTTT. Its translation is CASRPTGATEAFF.

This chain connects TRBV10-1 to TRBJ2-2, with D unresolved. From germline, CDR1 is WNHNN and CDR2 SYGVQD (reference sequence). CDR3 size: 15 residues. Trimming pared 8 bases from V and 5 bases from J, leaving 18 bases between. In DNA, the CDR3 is TGCGCCAGCTCGATGGGGTCAGGACCGACCGGGGAGCTGTTTTTT. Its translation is CASSMGSGPTGELFF.

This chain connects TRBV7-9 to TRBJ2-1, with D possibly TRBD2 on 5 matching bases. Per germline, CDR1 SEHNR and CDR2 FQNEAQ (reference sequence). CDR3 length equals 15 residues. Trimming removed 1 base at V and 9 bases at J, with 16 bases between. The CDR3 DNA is TGTGCCAGCAGCTTAGGTGGAGGATTGAGCCTTGAGCAGTTCTTC. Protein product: CASSLGGGLSLEQFF.

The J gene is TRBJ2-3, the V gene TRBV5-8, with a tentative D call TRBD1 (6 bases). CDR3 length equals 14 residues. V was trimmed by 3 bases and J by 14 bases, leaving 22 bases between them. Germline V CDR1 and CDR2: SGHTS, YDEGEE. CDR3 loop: CASSWGLNRALWYF. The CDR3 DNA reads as TGTGCCAGCAGCTGGGGGCTTAACAGGGCCTTGTGGTATTTT.

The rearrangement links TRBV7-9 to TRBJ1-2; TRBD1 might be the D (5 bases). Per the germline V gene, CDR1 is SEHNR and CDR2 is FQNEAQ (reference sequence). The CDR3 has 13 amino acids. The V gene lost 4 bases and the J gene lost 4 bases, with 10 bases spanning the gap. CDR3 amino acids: CASSSEGLYGYTF. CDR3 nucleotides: TGTGCCAGCAGCTCAGAGGGGCTCTATGGCTACACCTTC.